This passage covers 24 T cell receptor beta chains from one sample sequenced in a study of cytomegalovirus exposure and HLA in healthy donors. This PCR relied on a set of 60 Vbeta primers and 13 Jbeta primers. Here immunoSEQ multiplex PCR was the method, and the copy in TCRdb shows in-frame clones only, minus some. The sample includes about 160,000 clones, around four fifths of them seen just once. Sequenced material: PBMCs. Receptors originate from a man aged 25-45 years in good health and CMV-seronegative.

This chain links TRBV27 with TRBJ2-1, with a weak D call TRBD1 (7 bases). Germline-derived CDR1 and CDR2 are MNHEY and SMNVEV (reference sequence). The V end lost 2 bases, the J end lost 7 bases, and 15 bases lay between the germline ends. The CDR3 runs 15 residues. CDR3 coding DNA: TGTGCCAGCAGTTTACCAGGGGGGAGATTAAATGAGCAGTTCTTC. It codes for CASSLPGGRLNEQFF.

The CDR3 DNA reads as TGTGCCAGCTCACCAGAAACGGGACAGGGCTCCTACAATGAGCAGTTCTTC. It specifies CASSPETGQGSYNEQFF. The chain has TRBV18 and TRBJ2-1; 9 nucleotides match TRBD1. This CDR3 spans 17 amino acids. The germline V gene has CDR1 KGHSH and CDR2 LQKENI. With V trimmed by 2 bases and J by 0 bases, 5 bases remained unmatched.

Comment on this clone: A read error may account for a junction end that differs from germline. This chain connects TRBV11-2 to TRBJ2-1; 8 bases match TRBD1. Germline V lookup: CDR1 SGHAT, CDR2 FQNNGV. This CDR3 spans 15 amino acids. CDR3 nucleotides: TGTGCCAGCAGCCTCACTGTTCCAGGGGGCTATCCGGCGATCTTC. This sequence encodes CASSLTVPGGYPAIF.

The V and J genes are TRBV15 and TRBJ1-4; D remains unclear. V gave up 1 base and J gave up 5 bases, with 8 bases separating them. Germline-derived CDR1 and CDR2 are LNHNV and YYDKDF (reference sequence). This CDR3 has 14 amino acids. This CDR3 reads CATSRGGSNEKLFF. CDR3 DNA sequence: TGTGCCACCAGCAGAGGAGGCTCCAATGAAAAACTGTTTTTT.

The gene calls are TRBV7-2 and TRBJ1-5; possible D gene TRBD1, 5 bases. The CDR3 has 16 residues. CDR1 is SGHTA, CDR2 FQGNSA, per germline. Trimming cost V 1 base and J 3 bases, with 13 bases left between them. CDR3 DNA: TGTGCCAGCAGCTTAGGGTCGGGGGGAGCCAATCAGCCCCAGCATTTT. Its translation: CASSLGSGGANQPQHF.

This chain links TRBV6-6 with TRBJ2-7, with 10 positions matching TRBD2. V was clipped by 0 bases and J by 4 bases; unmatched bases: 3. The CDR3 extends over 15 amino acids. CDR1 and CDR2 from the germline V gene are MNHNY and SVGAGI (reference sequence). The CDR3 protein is CASSYSVAGGYEQYF. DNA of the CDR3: TGTGCCAGCAGTTACTCGGTAGCGGGGGGATACGAGCAGTACTTC.

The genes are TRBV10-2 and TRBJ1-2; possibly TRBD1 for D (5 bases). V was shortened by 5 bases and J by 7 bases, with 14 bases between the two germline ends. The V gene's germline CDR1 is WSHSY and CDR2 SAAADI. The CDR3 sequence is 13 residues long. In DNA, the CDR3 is TGCGCCAGCAGTCCTGACAGATGGGCTGGCTACACCTTC. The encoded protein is CASSPDRWAGYTF.

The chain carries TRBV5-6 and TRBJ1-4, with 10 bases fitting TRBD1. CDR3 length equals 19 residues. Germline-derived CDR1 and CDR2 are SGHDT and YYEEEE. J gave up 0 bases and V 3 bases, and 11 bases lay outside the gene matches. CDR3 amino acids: CASSSVSDRGSPTNEKLFF. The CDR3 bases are TGTGCCAGCAGCTCGGTCTCGGACAGGGGGTCCCCAACTAATGAAAAACTGTTTTTT. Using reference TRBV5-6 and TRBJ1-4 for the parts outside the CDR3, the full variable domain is DAGVTQSPTHLIKTRGQQVTLRCSPKSGHDTVSWYQQALGQGPQFIFQYYEEEERQRGNFPDRFSGHQFPNYSSELNVNALLLGDSALYLCASSSVSDRGSPTNEKLFFGSGTQLSVL.

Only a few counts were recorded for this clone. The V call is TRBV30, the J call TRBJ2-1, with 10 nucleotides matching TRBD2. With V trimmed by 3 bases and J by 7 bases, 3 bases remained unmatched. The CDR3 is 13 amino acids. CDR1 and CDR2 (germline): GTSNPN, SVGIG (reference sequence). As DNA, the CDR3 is TGTGCCTGGAGCCAGGGACTAGCGAATGAGCAGTTCTTC. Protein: CAWSQGLANEQFF.

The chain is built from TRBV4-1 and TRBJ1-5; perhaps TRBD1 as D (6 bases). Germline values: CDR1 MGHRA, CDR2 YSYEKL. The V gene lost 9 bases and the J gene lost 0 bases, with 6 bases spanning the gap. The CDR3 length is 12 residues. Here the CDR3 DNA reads TGCGCCAGGACAGGTAGCAATCAGCCCCAGCATTTT. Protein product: CARTGSNQPQHF.

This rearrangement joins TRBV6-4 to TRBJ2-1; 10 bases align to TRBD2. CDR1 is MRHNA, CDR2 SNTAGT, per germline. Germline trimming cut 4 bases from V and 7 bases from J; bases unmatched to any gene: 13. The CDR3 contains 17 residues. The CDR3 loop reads CASSVAAVAGGRNEQFF. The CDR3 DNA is TGTGCCAGCAGTGTCGCCGCGGTAGCGGGAGGAAGGAATGAGCAGTTCTTC.

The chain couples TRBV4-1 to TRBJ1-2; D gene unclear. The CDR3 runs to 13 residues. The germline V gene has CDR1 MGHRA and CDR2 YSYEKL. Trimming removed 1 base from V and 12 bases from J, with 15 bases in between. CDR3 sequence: CASSQGGRDRNTF. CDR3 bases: TGCGCCAGCAGCCAAGGCGGGAGGGATCGGAACACCTTC.

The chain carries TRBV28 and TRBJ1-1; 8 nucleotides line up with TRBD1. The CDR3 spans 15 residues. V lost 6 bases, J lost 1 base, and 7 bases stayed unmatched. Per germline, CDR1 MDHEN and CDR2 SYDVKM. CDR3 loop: CASSPRTGKNTEAFF. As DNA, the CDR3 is TGTGCCAGCAGCCCAAGGACAGGGAAGAACACTGAAGCTTTCTTT.

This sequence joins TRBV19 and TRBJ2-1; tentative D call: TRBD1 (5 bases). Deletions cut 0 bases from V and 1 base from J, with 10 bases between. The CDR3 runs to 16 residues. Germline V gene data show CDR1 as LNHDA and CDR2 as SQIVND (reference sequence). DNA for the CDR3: TGTGCCAGTAGTATAGAACTCAGGGCGTCCTACAATGAGCAGTTCTTC. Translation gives CASSIELRASYNEQFF.

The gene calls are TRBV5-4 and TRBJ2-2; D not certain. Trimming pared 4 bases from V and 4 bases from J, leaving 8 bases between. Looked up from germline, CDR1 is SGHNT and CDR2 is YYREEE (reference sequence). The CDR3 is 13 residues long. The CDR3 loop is CASSLEATGELFF. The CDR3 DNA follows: TGTGCCAGCAGCCTAGAGGCCACCGGGGAGCTGTTTTTT.

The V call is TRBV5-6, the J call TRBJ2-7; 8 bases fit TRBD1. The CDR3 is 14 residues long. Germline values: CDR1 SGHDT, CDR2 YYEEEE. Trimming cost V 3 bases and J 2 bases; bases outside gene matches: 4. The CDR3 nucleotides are TGTGCCAGCAGCTCCGGACAGGGCCCCTACGAGCAGTACTTC. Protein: CASSSGQGPYEQYF. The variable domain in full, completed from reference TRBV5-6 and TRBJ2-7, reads DAGVTQSPTHLIKTRGQQVTLRCSPKSGHDTVSWYQQALGQGPQFIFQYYEEEERQRGNFPDRFSGHQFPNYSSELNVNALLLGDSALYLCASSSGQGPYEQYFGPGTRLTVT.

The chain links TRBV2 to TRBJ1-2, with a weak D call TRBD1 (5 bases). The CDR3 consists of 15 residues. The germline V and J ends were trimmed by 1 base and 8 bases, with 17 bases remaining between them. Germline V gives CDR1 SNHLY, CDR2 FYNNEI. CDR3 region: CASSEVRQSPVGYTF. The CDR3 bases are TGTGCCAGCAGTGAAGTGAGACAGAGCCCTGTGGGCTACACCTTC.

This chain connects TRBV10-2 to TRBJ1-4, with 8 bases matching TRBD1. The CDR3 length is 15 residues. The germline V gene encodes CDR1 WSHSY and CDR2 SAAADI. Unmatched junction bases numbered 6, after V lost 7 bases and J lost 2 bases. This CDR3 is CASNDRGPTNEKLFF. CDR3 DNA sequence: TGCGCCAGCAACGACAGGGGTCCCACTAATGAAAAACTGTTTTTT.

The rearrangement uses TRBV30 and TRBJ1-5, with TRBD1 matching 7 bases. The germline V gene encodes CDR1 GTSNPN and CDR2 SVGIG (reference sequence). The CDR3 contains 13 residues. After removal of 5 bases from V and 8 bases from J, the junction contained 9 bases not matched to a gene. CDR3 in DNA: TGTGCCTGGGGACGGGACAGCAGTAAGCCCCAGCATTTT. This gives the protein CAWGRDSSKPQHF.

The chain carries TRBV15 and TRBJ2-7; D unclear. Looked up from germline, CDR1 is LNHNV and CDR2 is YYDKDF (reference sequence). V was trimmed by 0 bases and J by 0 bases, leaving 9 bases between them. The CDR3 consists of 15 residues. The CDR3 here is CATSRDLAVSYEQYF. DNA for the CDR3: TGTGCCACCAGCAGAGATCTGGCGGTCTCCTACGAGCAGTACTTC.

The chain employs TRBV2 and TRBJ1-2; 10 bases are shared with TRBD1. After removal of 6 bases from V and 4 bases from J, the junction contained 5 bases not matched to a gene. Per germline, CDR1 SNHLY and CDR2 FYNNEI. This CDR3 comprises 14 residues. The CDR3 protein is CASRDRGGGYGYTF. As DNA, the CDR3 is TGTGCCAGCAGGGACAGGGGGGGTGGCTATGGCTACACCTTC.

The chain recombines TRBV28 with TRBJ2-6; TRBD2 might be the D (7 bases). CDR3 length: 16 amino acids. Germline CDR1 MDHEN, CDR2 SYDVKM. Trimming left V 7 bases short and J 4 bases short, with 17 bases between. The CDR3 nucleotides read TGTGCCAGCAACGGAGGGGGGGCGGACGGGGCCAACGTCCTGACTTTC. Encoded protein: CASNGGGADGANVLTF.

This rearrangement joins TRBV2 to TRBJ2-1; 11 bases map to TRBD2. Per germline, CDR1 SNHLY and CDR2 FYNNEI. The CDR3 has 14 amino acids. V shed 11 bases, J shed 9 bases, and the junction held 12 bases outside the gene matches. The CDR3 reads CARLWLAGGSEQFF. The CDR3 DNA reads TGTGCCCGCCTATGGCTAGCGGGAGGCAGTGAGCAGTTCTTC.

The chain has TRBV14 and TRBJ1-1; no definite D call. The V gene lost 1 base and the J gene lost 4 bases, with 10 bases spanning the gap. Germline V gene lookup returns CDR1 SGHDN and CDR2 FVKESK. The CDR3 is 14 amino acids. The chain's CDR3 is CASSQVGSGTEAFF. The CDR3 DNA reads TGTGCCAGCAGCCAAGTCGGCTCAGGCACTGAAGCTTTCTTT.